This T cell receptor beta chain was identified during a study of CD4 and CD8 cells across lung adenocarcinoma regions. The ends were cut back, 11 bases at V and 3 bases at J, with 11 bases in the middle. The CDR3 covers 12 residues. The germline gives CDR1 MGHDK, CDR2 SYGVNS. TCRdb reprocessed the PCR reads with MiXCR, giving one entry per CDR3 protein. This sample carries nearly 9,500 distinct CDR3 sequences, 50% of them seen once, and the ten largest clones take roughly 48%. This clonotype has more than one count but fewer than ten. Donors had localized lung adenocarcinoma, a non-small cell lung cancer.

The sample consisted of CD8+ T cells from the margin of a lung tumor. The rearrangement uses TRBV25-1 and TRBJ1-5; TRBD1 is a possible D gene (6 bases). This TCR came from a female donor with lung adenocarcinoma. The CD4 and CD8 labels of this study may be unreliable. The CDR3 is CASRGNNQPQHF. The CDR3 DNA reads TGTGCCTCTAGGGGGAACAATCAGCCCCAGCATTTT. Full variable domain (outside the CDR3, taken from reference TRBV25-1 and TRBJ1-5): EADIYQTPRYLVIGTGKKITLECSQTMGHDKMYWYQQDPGMELHLIHYSYGVNSTEKGDLSSESTVSRIRTEHFPLTLESARPSHTSQYLCASRGNNQPQHFGDGTRLSIL.